This T cell receptor beta chain was observed in a study of OX40 agonist ivuxolimab in advanced cancers. Study details: Three dose-escalation patients had partial responses: one with hepatocellular carcinoma and two with cutaneous melanoma.

Assay used: immunoSEQ multiplex PCR; TCRdb lists only in-frame clones, some missing. The sample contains 65,000 to 80,000 clones, around nine tenths of which appear only once. The receptor was isolated from an adult with an advanced solid tumor such as melanoma, head and neck, liver or kidney cancer. The sequencing here drew on CD4+ or CD8+ T cells sorted from blood, taken in a trial of the OX40 agonist ivuxolimab.

The CDR3 sequence: CASSLGGTGLSEAFF. In nucleotides, the CDR3 is TGTGCCAGCAGTTTAGGGGGGACAGGGCTCAGTGAAGCTTTCTTT. The J gene is TRBJ1-1, the V gene TRBV27; 9 nucleotides match TRBD1. In germline, CDR1 is MNHEY, CDR2 SMNVEV (reference sequence). The CDR3 is 15 amino acids. J was trimmed by 7 bases and V by 2 bases; bases with no gene match: 8.